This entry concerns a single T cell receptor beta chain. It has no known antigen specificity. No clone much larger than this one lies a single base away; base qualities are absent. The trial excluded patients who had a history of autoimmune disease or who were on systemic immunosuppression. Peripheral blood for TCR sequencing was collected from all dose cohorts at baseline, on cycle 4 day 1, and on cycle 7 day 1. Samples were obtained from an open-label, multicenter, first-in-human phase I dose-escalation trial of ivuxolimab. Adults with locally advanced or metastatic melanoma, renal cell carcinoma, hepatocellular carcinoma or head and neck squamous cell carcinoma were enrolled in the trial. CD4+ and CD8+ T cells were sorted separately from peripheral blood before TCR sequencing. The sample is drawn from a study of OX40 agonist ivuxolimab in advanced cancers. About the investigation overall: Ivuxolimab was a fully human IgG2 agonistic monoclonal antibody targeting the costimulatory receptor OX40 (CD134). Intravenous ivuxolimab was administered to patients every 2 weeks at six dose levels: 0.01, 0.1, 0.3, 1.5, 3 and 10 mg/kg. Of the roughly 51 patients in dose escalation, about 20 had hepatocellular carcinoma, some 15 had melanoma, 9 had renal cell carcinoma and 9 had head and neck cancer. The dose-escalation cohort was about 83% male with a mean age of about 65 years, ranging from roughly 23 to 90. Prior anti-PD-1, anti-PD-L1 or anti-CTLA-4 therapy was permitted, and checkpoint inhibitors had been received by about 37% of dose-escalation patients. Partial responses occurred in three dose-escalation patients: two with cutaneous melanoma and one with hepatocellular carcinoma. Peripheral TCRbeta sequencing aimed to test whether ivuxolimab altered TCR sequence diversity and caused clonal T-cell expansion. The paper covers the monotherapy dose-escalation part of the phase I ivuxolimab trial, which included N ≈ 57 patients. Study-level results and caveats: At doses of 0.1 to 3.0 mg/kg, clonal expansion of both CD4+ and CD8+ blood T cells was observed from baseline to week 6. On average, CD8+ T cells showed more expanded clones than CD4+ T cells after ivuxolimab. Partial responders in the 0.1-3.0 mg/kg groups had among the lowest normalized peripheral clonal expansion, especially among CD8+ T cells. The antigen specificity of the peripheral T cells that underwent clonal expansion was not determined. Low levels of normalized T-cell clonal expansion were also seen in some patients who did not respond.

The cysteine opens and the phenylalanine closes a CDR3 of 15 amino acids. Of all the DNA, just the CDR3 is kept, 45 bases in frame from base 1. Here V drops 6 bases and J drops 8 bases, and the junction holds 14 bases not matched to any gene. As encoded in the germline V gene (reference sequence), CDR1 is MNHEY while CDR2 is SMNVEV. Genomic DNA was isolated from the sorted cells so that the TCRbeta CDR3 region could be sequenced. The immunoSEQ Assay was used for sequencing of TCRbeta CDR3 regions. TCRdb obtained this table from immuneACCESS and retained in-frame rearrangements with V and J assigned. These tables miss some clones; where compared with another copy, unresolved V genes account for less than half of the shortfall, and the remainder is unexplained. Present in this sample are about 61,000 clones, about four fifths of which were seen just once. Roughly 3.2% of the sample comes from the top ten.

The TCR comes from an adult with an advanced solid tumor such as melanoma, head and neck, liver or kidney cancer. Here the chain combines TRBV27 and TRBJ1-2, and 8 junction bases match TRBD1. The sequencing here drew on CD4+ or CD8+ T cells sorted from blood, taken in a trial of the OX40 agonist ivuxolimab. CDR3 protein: CASRSADREGDGYTF. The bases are TGTGCCAGCAGGTCCGCGGACAGGGAAGGTGACGGCTACACCTTC.